This TCR beta chain is drawn from a study of blood T cell repertoires in COVID-19. Germline CDR1 reads DFQATT; CDR2 reads SNEGSKA (reference sequence). The CDR3 spans 14 residues. The V end was cut by 3 bases, the J end by 0 bases, with 8 bases between. Original data processing: Reference gene primer amplification in the assay estimated nucleated cell counts. Profiled with immunoSEQ multiplex PCR; TCRdb holds only in-frame clones, not every one. That table gives V, J and clone size, and the DNA gave D and trimming. This table holds about 160,000 clones, around 83% found once. This clone was found a few times.

Specimen: peripheral blood. The clonotype originates from a man aged 50-59 years with active or convalescent COVID-19. V and J are TRBV20-1 and TRBJ2-2; D unclear. CDR3 region: CSASGPPNTGELFF. As DNA, the CDR3 is TGCAGTGCTAGTGGGCCTCCGAACACCGGGGAGCTGTTTTTT.